Sequencing of this T cell receptor (beta chain) was carried out in a study of T cell responses to AZD1222 COVID-19 vaccine. Regarding this clone: What it recognizes is unknown.

Study-level results: Baseline antibody screening turned up just a handful of seropositive AZD1222 recipients. Increases in Spike-specific TCR breadth and depth were seen after two AZD1222 doses. A mostly white British donor set with more females was recruited, and clonal diversity was possibly underestimated. Repertoire sampling happened only post peak T cell response.

V was pared by 7 bases and J by 2 bases, with 14 bases between. Looked up from germline, CDR1 is SNHLY and CDR2 is FYNNEI. The CDR3 consists of 14 residues. Generated by immunoSEQ multiplex PCR, the TCRdb table keeps only in-frame clones and is missing some. This sample carries some 140,000 clones, over 85% of them seen once, and the ten largest clones take approximately 20%. The starting material was peripheral blood, obtained on day 0 of AZD1222 vaccination. The receptor's source is an adult in good health. This chain links TRBV2 with TRBJ1-2; D is ambiguous. The CDR3 sequence: CASNPEGTNYGYTF. In DNA form, the CDR3 reads TGTGCCAGCAATCCAGAGGGAACCAACTATGGCTACACCTTC.